One and the same sample provided the 12 T cell receptor beta chains below, sequenced in a study of blood T cell repertoires in COVID-19 (dated by TCRdb to about 2020). Library preparation used the immunoSEQ multiplex PCR assay. In TCRdb, the immuneACCESS table is reduced to in-frame sequences with V and J assigned. These tables do not hold every clone; where another copy was compared, an unresolved V gene accounts for under half, and the others remain unexplained. This sample comprises tens of thousands of clones, about 84% of them detected only once. Over 8.5% of the sample belongs to the ten largest clones. Sequencing input: peripheral blood. The receptors derive from a man aged 60 to 69 with acute or convalescent COVID-19.

V and J are TRBV5-1 and TRBJ2-6; tentatively, D is TRBD2 (6 bases). The CDR3 is made up of 16 amino acids. The V gene's germline CDR1 is SGHRS and CDR2 YFSETQ. V shed 0 bases and J shed 2 bases, with 9 bases lying between them. The CDR3 DNA reads as TGCGCCAGCAGCTTGGCCCGGACTACTGGGGCCAACGTCCTGACTTTC. This sequence encodes CASSLARTTGANVLTF. Drawing the rest from reference TRBV5-1 and TRBJ2-6, the complete variable domain is KAGVTQTPRYLIKTRGQQVTLSCSPISGHRSVSWYQQTPGQGLQFLFEYFSETQRNKGNFPGRFSGRQFSNSRSEMNVSTLELGDSALYLCASSLARTTGANVLTFGAGSRLTVL.

The V call is TRBV30, the J call TRBJ2-1, with D perhaps TRBD2 (5 bases). There are 13 residues in the CDR3. The germline V and J ends were trimmed by 8 bases and 3 bases, with 14 bases remaining between them. Germline CDR1 is GTSNPN and CDR2 is SVGIG (reference sequence). In DNA, the CDR3 is TGTGCCGCTTCGACTACTCGCTACAATGAGCAGTTCTTC. Its protein is CAASTTRYNEQFF.

This clone showed up just once. CDR3 amino acids: CASSNPGQGIYGYTF. The DNA of the CDR3 is TGCGCCAGCAGCAACCCGGGACAGGGGATCTATGGCTACACCTTC. The chain has TRBV4-1 and TRBJ1-2, with TRBD1 identical over 10 bases. The CDR3 is 15 residues long. Unmatched junction bases numbered 7, after V lost 5 bases and J lost 4 bases. Germline V gives CDR1 MGHRA, CDR2 YSYEKL.

This clone was counted once. This chain links TRBV2 with TRBJ1-2, with 8 bases lining up with TRBD1. This CDR3 comprises 12 residues. Germline V gives CDR1 SNHLY, CDR2 FYNNEI. Germline trimming cut 5 bases from V and 6 bases from J; bases unmatched to any gene: 2. CDR3: CASSWTGNGYTF. The CDR3 nucleotides read TGTGCCAGCAGTTGGACAGGGAATGGCTACACCTTC.

The chain has TRBV9 and TRBJ2-3; TRBD2 aligns across 10 bases. Per the germline V gene, CDR1 is SGDLS and CDR2 is YYNGEE. The junction had 16 bases not matched to a gene; V was cut back by 4 bases and J by 5 bases. The CDR3 contains 18 residues. CDR3 region: CASSPPYGLAGVGDTQYF. The CDR3 DNA is TGTGCCAGCAGCCCCCCGTACGGTCTAGCGGGGGTGGGAGATACGCAGTATTTT.

The chain couples TRBV24-1 to TRBJ2-1; the match to TRBD1 covers 9 bases. This CDR3 region has 14 residues. The germline gives CDR1 KGHDR, CDR2 SFDVKD. The ends lost 4 bases at V and 7 bases at J; junction bases unmatched: 4. The CDR3 loop reads CATSDLDRGNEQFF. DNA of the CDR3: TGTGCCACCAGTGACCTGGACAGGGGTAATGAGCAGTTCTTC.

The chain carries TRBV7-2 and TRBJ2-3, with TRBD2 matching over 14 bases. The junction had 4 bases not matched to a gene; V was cut back by 1 base and J by 4 bases. CDR1 and CDR2 from the germline V gene are SGHTA and FQGNSA. CDR3 length: 17 residues. This chain's CDR3 is CASSLGLAGGRADTQYF. The CDR3 DNA is TGTGCCAGCAGCTTAGGACTAGCGGGGGGGAGGGCAGATACGCAGTATTTT.

This sequence joins TRBV3-1 (or the pseudogene TRBV3-2) and TRBJ1-3, with 7 bases fitting TRBD1. The V gene's germline CDR1 is LGHDT and CDR2 YNNKEL (reference sequence). The CDR3 runs to 16 residues. The J segment lost 1 base and the V segment lost 4 bases, leaving 7 bases of the junction unmatched. The CDR3 DNA sequence: TGTGCCAGCAGCCGACAGGGTCTTAGATCTGGAAACACCATATATTTT. Protein sequence: CASSRQGLRSGNTIYF.

The rearrangement joins TRBV19 to TRBJ2-5, with 10 bases matching TRBD1. CDR3 size: 13 residues. Germline V CDR1 and CDR2: LNHDA, SQIVND (reference sequence). The junction had 2 bases not matched to a gene; V was cut back by 5 bases and J by 5 bases. The CDR3 protein is CASSDRGRETQYF. CDR3 sequence (DNA): TGTGCCAGTAGTGACAGGGGGCGGGAGACCCAGTACTTC.

Only a few counts were recorded for this clone. The chain is built from TRBV2 and TRBJ2-5; D possibly corresponds to TRBD1 (5 bases). CDR1 and CDR2 from the germline V gene are SNHLY and FYNNEI. There are 15 residues in the CDR3. Trimming removed 4 bases from V and 6 bases from J, with 18 bases in between. The CDR3 DNA follows: TGTGCCAGCAGTGTAGACTCTCAGGGCAGGAAGACCCAGTACTTC. Translated: CASSVDSQGRKTQYF.

The rearrangement uses TRBV9 and TRBJ2-2, with a possible D match to TRBD1 (5 bases). V was shortened by 0 bases and J by 4 bases, with 13 bases between the two germline ends. The CDR3 consists of 16 residues. Germline lookup yields CDR1 SGDLS and CDR2 YYNGEE. The CDR3 nucleotides read TGTGCCAGCAGCGTAGCTGGGGCCAGCCTCACCGGGGAGCTGTTTTTT. Translating it yields CASSVAGASLTGELFF.

V is TRBV15 and J is TRBJ1-4, with TRBD1 matching 7 bases. Germline CDR1 and CDR2: LNHNV and YYDKDF (reference sequence). The V segment lost 1 base and the J segment 2 bases; nucleotides outside the gene matches: 4. The CDR3 runs to 16 residues. The CDR3 spells CATSRAKGGTNEKLFF. The CDR3 bases are TGTGCCACCAGCAGAGCCAAAGGGGGCACTAATGAAAAACTGTTTTTT.